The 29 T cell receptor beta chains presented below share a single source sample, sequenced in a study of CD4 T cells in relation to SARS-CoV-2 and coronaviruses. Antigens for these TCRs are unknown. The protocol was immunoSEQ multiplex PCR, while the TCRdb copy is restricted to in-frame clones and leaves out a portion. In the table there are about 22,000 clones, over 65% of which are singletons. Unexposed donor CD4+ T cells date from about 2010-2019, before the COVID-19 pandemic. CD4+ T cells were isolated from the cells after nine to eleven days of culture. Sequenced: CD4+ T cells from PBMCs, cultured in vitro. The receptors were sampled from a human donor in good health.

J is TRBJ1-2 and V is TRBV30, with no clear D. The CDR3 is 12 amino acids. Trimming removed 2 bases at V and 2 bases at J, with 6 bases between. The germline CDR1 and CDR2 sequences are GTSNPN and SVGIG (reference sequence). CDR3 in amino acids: CAWSNGNYGYTF. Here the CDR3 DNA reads TGTGCCTGGAGTAACGGGAACTATGGCTACACCTTC.

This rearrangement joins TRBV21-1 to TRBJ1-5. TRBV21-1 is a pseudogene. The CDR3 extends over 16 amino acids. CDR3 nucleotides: TGTGCCAGCAGCGGTAAGAAGACGGGTCCGGGTCAGCCCCAGCATTTT. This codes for CASSGKKTGPGQPQHF.

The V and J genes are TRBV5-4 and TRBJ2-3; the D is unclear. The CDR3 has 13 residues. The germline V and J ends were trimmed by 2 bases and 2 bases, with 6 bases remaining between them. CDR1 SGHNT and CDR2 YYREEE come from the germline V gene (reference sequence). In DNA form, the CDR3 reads TGTGCCAGCAGCTTTCCTGACACAGATACGCAGTATTTT. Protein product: CASSFPDTDTQYF.

CDR3 DNA sequence: TGTGCCAGCAGTTCCCAGGACGGAGCTTTCTTT. As protein: CASSSQDGAFF. The chain combines TRBV28 with TRBJ1-1; D gene unclear. Germline CDR1 is MDHEN and CDR2 is SYDVKM. Trimming took 4 bases from V and 10 from J, leaving 10 bases between them. CDR3 size: 11 residues.

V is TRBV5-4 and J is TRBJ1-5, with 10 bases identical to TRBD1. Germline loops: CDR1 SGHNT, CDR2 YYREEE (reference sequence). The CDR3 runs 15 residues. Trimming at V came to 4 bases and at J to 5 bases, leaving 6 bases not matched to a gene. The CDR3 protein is CASSQGQGPDQPQHF. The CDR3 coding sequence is TGTGCCAGCAGCCAGGGACAGGGGCCCGATCAGCCCCAGCATTTT.

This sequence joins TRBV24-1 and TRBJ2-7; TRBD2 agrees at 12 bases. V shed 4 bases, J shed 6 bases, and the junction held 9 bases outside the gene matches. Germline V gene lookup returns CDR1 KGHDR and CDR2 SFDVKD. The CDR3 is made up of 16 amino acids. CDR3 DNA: TGTGCCACCAGTGACTCGAGACTAGCGGGAGTCGGCGAGCAGTACTTC. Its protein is CATSDSRLAGVGEQYF.

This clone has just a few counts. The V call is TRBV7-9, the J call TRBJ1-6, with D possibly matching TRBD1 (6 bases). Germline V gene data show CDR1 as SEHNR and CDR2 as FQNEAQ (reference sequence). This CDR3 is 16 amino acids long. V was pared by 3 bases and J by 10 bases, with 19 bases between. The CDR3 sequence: CASSFKGHSQGSPLHF. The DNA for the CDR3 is TGTGCCAGCAGCTTTAAGGGACACAGCCAGGGATCACCCCTCCACTTT.

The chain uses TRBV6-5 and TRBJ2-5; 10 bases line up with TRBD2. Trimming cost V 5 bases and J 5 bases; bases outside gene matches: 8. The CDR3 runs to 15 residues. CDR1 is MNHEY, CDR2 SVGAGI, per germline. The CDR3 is CASSQSAGGPETQYF. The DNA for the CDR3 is TGTGCCAGCAGTCAATCAGCGGGAGGGCCGGAGACCCAGTACTTC.

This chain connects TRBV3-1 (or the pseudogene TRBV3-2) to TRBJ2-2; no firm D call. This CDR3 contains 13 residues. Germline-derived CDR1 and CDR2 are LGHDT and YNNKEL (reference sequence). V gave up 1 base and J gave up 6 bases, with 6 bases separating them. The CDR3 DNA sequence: TGTGCCAGCAGCCAAGTTATTGCCGGGGAGCTGTTTTTT. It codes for CASSQVIAGELFF.

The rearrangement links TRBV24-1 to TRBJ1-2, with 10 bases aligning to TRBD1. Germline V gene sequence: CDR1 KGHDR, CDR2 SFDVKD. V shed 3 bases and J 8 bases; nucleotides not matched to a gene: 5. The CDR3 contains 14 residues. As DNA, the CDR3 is TGTGCCACCAGTGATCCAGGGACAGGGGTCGGCTACACCTTC. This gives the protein CATSDPGTGVGYTF.

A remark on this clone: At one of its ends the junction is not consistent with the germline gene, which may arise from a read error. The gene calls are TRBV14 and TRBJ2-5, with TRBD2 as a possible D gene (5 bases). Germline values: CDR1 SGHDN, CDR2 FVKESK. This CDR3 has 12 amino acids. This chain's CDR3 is CASRQGGETQYF. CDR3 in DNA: TGTGCCAGCAGGCAAGGAGGAGAGACCCAGTACTTC. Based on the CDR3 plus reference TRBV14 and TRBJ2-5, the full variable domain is EAGVTQFPSHSVIEKGQTVTLRCDPISGHDNLYWYRRVMGKEIKFLLHFVKESKQDESGMPNNRFLAERTGGTYSTLKVQPAELEDSGVYFCASRQGGETQYFGPGTRLLVL.

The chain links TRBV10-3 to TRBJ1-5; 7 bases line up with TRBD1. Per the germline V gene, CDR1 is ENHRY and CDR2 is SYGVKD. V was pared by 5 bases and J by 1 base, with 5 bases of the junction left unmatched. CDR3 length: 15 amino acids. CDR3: CAISIGTESNQPQHF. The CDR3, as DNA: TGTGCCATCAGTATTGGGACAGAAAGCAATCAGCCCCAGCATTTT.

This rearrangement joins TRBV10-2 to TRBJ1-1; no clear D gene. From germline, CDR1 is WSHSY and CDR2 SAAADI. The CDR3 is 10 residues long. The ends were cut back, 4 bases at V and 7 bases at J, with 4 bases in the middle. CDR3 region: CASSGGEAFF. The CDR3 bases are TGCGCCAGCAGTGGGGGTGAAGCTTTCTTT.

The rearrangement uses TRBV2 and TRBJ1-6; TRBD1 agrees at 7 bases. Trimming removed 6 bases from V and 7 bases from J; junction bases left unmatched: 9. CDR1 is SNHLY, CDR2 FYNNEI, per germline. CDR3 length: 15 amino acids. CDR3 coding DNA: TGTGCCAGCAGCGTACAAAGGGACAGAAATTCACCCCTCCACTTT. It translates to CASSVQRDRNSPLHF. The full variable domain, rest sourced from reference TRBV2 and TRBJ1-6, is EPEVTQTPSHQVTQMGQEVILRCVPISNHLYFYWYRQILGQKVEFLVSFYNNEISEKSEIFDDQFSVERPDGSNFTLKIRSTKLEDSAMYFCASSVQRDRNSPLHFGNGTRLTVT.

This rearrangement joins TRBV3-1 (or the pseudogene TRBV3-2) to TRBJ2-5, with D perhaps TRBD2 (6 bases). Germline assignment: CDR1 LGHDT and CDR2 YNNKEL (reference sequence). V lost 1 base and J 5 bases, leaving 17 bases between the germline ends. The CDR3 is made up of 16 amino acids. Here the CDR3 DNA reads TGTGCCAGCAGCCAAGGACTAGAGGGAAACTGGGAGACCCAGTACTTC. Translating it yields CASSQGLEGNWETQYF.

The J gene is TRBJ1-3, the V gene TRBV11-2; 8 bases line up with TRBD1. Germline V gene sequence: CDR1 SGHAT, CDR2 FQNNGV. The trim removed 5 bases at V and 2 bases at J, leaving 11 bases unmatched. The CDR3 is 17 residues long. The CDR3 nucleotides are TGTGCCAGCAGCCCCAGGGGGCCCGGAACGGCTGGAAACACCATATATTTT. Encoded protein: CASSPRGPGTAGNTIYF.

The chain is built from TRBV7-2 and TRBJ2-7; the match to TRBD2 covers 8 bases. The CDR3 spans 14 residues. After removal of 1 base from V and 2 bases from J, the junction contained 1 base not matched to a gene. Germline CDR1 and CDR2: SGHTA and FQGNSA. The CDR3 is CASSLGAGAYEQYF. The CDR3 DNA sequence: TGTGCCAGCAGCTTAGGAGCGGGAGCCTACGAGCAGTACTTC.

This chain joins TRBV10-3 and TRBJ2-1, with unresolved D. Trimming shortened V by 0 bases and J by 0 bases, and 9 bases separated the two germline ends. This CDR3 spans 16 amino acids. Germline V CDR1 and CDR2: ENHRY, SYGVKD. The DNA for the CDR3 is TGTGCCATCAGTGAGTCAGCGTGGAGCTCCTACAATGAGCAGTTCTTC. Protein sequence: CAISESAWSSYNEQFF.

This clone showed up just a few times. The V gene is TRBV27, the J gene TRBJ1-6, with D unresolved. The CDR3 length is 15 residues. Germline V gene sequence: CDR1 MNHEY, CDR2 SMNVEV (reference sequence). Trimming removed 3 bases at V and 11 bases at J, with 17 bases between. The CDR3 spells CASSFDKGLSAPLHF. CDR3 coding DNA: TGTGCCAGCAGTTTCGACAAGGGCCTTAGCGCACCCCTCCACTTT.

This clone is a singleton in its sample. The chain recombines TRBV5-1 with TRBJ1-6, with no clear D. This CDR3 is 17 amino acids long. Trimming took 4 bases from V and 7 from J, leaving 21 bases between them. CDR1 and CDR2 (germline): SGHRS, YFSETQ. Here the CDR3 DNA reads TGCGCCAGCAGCCCTCGACCGAATGCGGAGGGAAATTCACCCCTCCACTTT. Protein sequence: CASSPRPNAEGNSPLHF.

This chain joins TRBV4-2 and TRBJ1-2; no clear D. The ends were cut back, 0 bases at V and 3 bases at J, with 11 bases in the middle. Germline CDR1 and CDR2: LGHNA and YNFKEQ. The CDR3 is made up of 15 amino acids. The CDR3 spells CASSQDLGSHYGYTF. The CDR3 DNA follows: TGTGCCAGCAGCCAAGATCTGGGCAGTCACTATGGCTACACCTTC.

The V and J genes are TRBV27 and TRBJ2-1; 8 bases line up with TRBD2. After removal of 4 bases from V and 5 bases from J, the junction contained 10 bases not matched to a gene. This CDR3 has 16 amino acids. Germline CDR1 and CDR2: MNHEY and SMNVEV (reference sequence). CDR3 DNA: TGTGCCAGCAGTTCTCGGACTAGCTGGCCTAACAATGAGCAGTTCTTC. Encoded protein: CASSSRTSWPNNEQFF.

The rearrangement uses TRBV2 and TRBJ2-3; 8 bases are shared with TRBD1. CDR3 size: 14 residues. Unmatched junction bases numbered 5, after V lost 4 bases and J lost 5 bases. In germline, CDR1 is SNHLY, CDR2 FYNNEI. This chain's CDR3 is CASSAEGTGDTQYF. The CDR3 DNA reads TGTGCCAGCAGTGCCGAGGGGACAGGAGATACGCAGTATTTT.

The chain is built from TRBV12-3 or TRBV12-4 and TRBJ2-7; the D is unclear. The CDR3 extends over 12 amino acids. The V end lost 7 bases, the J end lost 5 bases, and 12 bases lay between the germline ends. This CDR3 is CASTLNPNEQYF. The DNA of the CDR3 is TGTGCCAGCACCTTGAACCCCAACGAGCAGTACTTC.

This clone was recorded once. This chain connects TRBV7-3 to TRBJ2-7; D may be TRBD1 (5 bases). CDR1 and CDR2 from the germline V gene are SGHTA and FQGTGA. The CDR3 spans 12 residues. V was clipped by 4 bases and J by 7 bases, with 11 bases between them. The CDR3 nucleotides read TGTGCCAGCAGCTCCTACTCAGGGGAGCAGTACTTC. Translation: CASSSYSGEQYF.

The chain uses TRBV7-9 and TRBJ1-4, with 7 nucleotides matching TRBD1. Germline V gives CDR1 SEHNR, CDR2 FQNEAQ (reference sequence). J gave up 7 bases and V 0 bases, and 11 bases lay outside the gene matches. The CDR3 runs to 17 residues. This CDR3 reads CASSLAPLGQGGEKLFF. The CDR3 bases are TGTGCCAGCAGCTTAGCCCCTTTGGGGCAGGGGGGTGAAAAACTGTTTTTT.

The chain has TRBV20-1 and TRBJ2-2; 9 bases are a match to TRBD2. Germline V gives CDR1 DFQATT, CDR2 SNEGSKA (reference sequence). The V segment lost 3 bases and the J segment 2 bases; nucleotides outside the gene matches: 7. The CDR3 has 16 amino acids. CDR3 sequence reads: CSASVAGDLNTGELFF. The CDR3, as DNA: TGCAGTGCTAGTGTAGCGGGAGATCTCAACACCGGGGAGCTGTTTTTT.

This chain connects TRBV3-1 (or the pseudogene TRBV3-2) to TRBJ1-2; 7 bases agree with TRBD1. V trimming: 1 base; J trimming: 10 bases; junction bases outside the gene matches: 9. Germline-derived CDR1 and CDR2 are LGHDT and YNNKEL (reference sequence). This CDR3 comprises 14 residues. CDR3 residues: CASSQVEGAVSYTF. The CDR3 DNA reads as TGTGCCAGCAGCCAAGTTGAGGGGGCGGTTTCCTACACCTTC.

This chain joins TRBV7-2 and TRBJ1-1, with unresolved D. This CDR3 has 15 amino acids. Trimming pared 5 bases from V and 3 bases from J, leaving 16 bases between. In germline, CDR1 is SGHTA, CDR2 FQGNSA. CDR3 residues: CASSAPEGYHTEAFF. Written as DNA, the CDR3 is TGTGCCAGCAGCGCCCCTGAAGGGTATCACACTGAAGCTTTCTTT.